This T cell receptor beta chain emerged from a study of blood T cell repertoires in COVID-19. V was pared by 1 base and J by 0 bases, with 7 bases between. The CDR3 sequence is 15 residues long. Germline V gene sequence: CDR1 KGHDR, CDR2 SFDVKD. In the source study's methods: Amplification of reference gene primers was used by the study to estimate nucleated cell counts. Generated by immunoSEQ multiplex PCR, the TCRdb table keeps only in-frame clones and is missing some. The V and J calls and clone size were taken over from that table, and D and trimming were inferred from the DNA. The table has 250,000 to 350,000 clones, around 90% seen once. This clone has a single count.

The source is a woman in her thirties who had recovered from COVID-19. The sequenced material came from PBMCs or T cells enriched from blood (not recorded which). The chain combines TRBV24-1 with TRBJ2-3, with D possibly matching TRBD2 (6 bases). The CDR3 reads CATSDFGGSTDTQYF. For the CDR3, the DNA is TGTGCCACCAGTGATTTCGGGGGTAGCACAGATACGCAGTATTTT.